This T cell receptor beta chain was sequenced during a study of T cells of healthy individuals (dated by TCRdb to 2016 to 2019). Measured from the cysteine to the phenylalanine, the CDR3 is 11 residues long. The CDR3 DNA has 33 bases and is translated from base 1. The germline V gene sets CDR1 to KGHDR and CDR2 to SFDVKD. Preparation of the library involved 5' RACE. Instrument on record: Illumina MiSeq. In TCRdb, the public reads were trimmed at Q25 with fastp and aligned with MiXCR, with productive beta chains retained. Entries that share a CDR3 protein sequence are merged under the most common genes and DNA. Counted in this sample were around 90,000 distinct CDR3 sequences; approximately 5.4% of them appeared once. Roughly 7.6% of the sample comes from the top ten. About this clonotype: Its antigen remains undetermined. A much larger clonotype is one base distant, so this may be a read error.

The chain was built from TRBV24-1 and TRBJ1-2; no D gene is confidently identified. The receptor was isolated from a female donor in good health. The CDR3 region reads CANSNYYGYTF. The DNA reads as follows: TGTGCCAACAGTAATTACTATGGCTACACCTTC.